Below are 27 T cell receptor beta chains sequenced from a single sample in a study of T cell repertoires in cytomegalovirus infection. TCRdb independently ran MiXCR on the reads; one entry per CDR3 protein. The sample has about 250,000 distinct CDR3 sequences, around 6.4% seen once. Sequenced: PBMCs. Receptors were obtained from a human donor in good health (CMV status not recorded). Some clones in this sample may be carry-over from other donors' samples.

This clonotype came up many times. This chain joins TRBV5-1 and TRBJ1-1, with no clear D. This CDR3 has 14 residues. Germline values: CDR1 SGHRS, CDR2 YFSETQ. Trimming took 2 bases from V and 1 from J, leaving 9 bases between them. The CDR3 nucleotides read TGCGCCAGCAGCTTTGAAGGTCGGAACACTGAAGCTTTCTTT. This encodes CASSFEGRNTEAFF.

J is TRBJ1-1 and V is TRBV20-1; weak D call: TRBD1 (6 bases). Germline-derived CDR1 and CDR2 are DFQATT and SNEGSKA (reference sequence). Between the trimmed V and J ends, which lost 3 bases and 4 bases, there was a span of 18 bases. This CDR3 is built from 15 residues. DNA for the CDR3: TGCAGTGCTAGGAGGGCGGGGGCAAGGAGCACTGAAGCTTTCTTT. It specifies CSARRAGARSTEAFF.

At least ten counts were recorded for this clonotype. V and J are TRBV28 and TRBJ1-5; 8 nucleotides agree with TRBD1. Germline values: CDR1 MDHEN, CDR2 SYDVKM. The CDR3 has 14 amino acids. With V trimmed by 2 bases and J by 10 bases, 7 bases remained unmatched. CDR3 sequence: CASSLGQGSIPQHF. In DNA form, the CDR3 reads TGTGCCAGCAGTTTAGGACAGGGTTCTATACCCCAGCATTTT.

This clonotype was picked up many times. The chain uses TRBV6-2 or TRBV6-3 and TRBJ1-3; unclear D gene. The CDR3 totals 16 residues. CDR1 is MNHEY, CDR2 SVGEGT, per germline. V was clipped by 4 bases and J by 0 bases, with 13 bases between them. Here the CDR3 reads CASSSYGRGSGNTIYF. Written as DNA, the CDR3 is TGTGCCAGCAGTTCTTACGGACGGGGCTCTGGAAACACCATATATTTT.

There are many counts of this clonotype. The chain recombines TRBV5-6 with TRBJ1-5; D remains ambiguous. The CDR3 sequence is 16 residues long. The germline CDR1 and CDR2 sequences are SGHDT and YYEEEE. Trimming pared 0 bases from V and 2 bases from J, leaving 12 bases between. The CDR3 coding sequence is TGTGCCAGCAGCTTGGGCAGCTTGAGTGGCAATCAGCCCCAGCATTTT. Translation gives CASSLGSLSGNQPQHF.

Ten or more counts support this clonotype. CDR3: CSARLRGDEQYF. In DNA, the CDR3 is TGCAGTGCTAGATTGCGCGGGGACGAGCAGTACTTC. The chain has TRBV20-1 and TRBJ2-7; D is possibly TRBD2 (6 bases). V was pared by 2 bases and J by 5 bases, with 10 bases between. The CDR3 consists of 12 residues. The V gene's germline CDR1 is DFQATT and CDR2 SNEGSKA (reference sequence).

This clonotype was detected many times. CDR3 residues: CASSLAGEGGYTF. In nucleotides, the CDR3 is TGTGCCAGCAGCTTAGCAGGGGAAGGCGGCTACACCTTC. V usage is TRBV7-2 and J usage is TRBJ1-2; tentative D call: TRBD1 (5 bases). Germline CDR1 is SGHTA and CDR2 is FQGNSA. Deletions cut 0 bases from V and 8 bases from J, with 10 bases between. The CDR3 contains 13 residues. The entire variable domain, with the rest obtained from reference TRBV7-2 and TRBJ1-2, is as follows: GAGVSQSPSNKVTEKGKDVELRCDPISGHTALYWYRQSLGQGLEFLIYFQGNSAPDKSGLPSDRFSAERTGGSVSTLTIQRTQQEDSAVYLCASSLAGEGGYTFGSGTRLTVV.

This clonotype has a count of ten or more. The chain employs TRBV7-9 and TRBJ1-1, with D unresolved. The CDR3 has 13 residues. Trimming left V 5 bases short and J 1 base short, with 8 bases between. Germline CDR1 SEHNR, CDR2 FQNEAQ (reference sequence). The CDR3 DNA reads as TGTGCCAGCAGCCGCCTTTGGAACACTGAAGCTTTCTTT. Translated: CASSRLWNTEAFF.

This clonotype has ten or more counts. The gene calls are TRBV7-2 and TRBJ1-5; possibly TRBD1 for D (5 bases). V was cut by 1 base and J by 0 bases, with 13 bases left in between. The CDR3 contains 17 residues. Germline V CDR1 and CDR2: SGHTA, FQGNSA. CDR3 DNA: TGTGCCAGCAGCTTAGATGTGGGGCCCTATAGCAATCAGCCCCAGCATTTT. Translated, it gives CASSLDVGPYSNQPQHF.

In its sample, this clonotype was seen many times. V is TRBV7-2 and J is TRBJ1-2, with D uncertain. The germline V gene encodes CDR1 SGHTA and CDR2 FQGNSA. V lost 3 bases, J lost 7 bases, and 9 bases lay in between. This CDR3 has 12 amino acids. DNA of the CDR3: TGTGCCAGCAGCTTCAGACACGGTGGCTACACCTTC. Translating gives CASSFRHGGYTF.

This clonotype was counted ten times or more. The chain carries TRBV14 and TRBJ1-1; a weak D match, TRBD1 (5 bases). CDR1 and CDR2 from the germline V gene are SGHDN and FVKESK. The CDR3 totals 13 residues. Trimming removed 4 bases at V and 1 base at J, with 7 bases between. The CDR3 DNA reads TGTGCCAGCAGCCGGGACTGGAACACTGAAGCTTTCTTT. It translates to CASSRDWNTEAFF.

The table lists this clonotype with many counts. The chain employs TRBV11-3 and TRBJ2-1; D is uncertain. Trimming shortened V by 5 bases and J by 4 bases, and 15 bases separated the two germline ends. The CDR3 has 15 residues. The germline V gene encodes CDR1 SGHNT and CDR2 YENEEA. The CDR3 region has the DNA TGTGCCAGCAGCCCTGGCGGCCTCGGATACAATGAGCAGTTCTTC. Amino acid sequence: CASSPGGLGYNEQFF.

At least ten counts were recorded for this clonotype. The genes are TRBV7-2 and TRBJ2-7, with TRBD1 as a possible D gene (5 bases). The CDR3 is 13 residues long. Germline lookup yields CDR1 SGHTA and CDR2 FQGNSA. V was shortened by 0 bases and J by 2 bases, with 5 bases between the two germline ends. The CDR3 protein is CASSLADTYEQYF. The CDR3 coding sequence is TGTGCCAGCAGCTTAGCGGACACCTACGAGCAGTACTTC.

This clonotype was observed many times. This rearrangement joins TRBV20-1 to TRBJ1-5, with D possibly matching TRBD1 (5 bases). The germline V and J ends were trimmed by 6 bases and 0 bases, with 21 bases remaining between them. Per germline, CDR1 DFQATT and CDR2 SNEGSKA (reference sequence). The CDR3 is 17 amino acids. CDR3: CSAPGTSNPISNQPQHF. CDR3 sequence (DNA): TGCAGTGCACCGGGGACCTCTAACCCGATTAGCAATCAGCCCCAGCATTTT.

This clonotype was seen repeatedly, ten times or more. V and J are TRBV5-4 and TRBJ2-1; D gene unclear. V was cut by 4 bases and J by 3 bases, with 8 bases left in between. Germline CDR1 and CDR2: SGHNT and YYREEE (reference sequence). This CDR3 region has 13 residues. The CDR3 DNA reads TGTGCCAGCAGCCAGCCCATCTACAATGAGCAGTTCTTC. The encoded protein is CASSQPIYNEQFF.

This clonotype has ten or more counts. This chain joins TRBV14 and TRBJ1-2, with no clear D. The CDR3 is 17 amino acids. Germline CDR1 SGHDN, CDR2 FVKESK. V was clipped by 2 bases and J by 7 bases, with 23 bases between them. The CDR3, as DNA: TGTGCCAGCAGCCAATTAATCGGCGGAAATCCCGGGAGTGGCTACACCTTC. Amino acids: CASSQLIGGNPGSGYTF.

This clonotype occurred many times. The CDR3, as DNA: TGTGCCAGCAGCGCCCGACGGGAGAGCGACGAGCAGTACTTC. Translated, it gives CASSARRESDEQYF. This chain links TRBV7-2 with TRBJ2-7, with D perhaps matching TRBD2 (6 bases). The CDR3 length is 14 residues. Germline loops: CDR1 SGHTA, CDR2 FQGNSA. V shed 5 bases and J shed 5 bases, with 16 bases lying between them.

This clonotype was detected ten times or more. This sequence joins TRBV20-1 and TRBJ1-6; no firm D call. The CDR3 sequence is 15 residues long. Germline CDR1 reads DFQATT; CDR2 reads SNEGSKA (reference sequence). Trimming left V 4 bases short and J 7 bases short, with 17 bases between. The CDR3 spells CSATPQRAWNSPLHF. The CDR3 bases are TGCAGTGCTACGCCACAGAGAGCTTGGAATTCACCCCTCCACTTT.

CDR3 sequence reads: CASSLTGRLSTEAFF. Here the CDR3 DNA reads TGTGCCAGCAGCTTGACGGGGAGATTGAGCACTGAAGCTTTCTTT. V usage is TRBV5-4 and J usage is TRBJ1-1; no clear D. The length of the CDR3 is 15 residues. In germline, CDR1 is SGHNT, CDR2 YYREEE (reference sequence). Trimming cost V 1 base and J 4 bases, with 14 bases left between them.

This clonotype was seen repeatedly, ten times or more. This chain uses TRBV5-6 with TRBJ2-1, with 8 positions matching TRBD2. CDR3 length equals 17 residues. The germline V gene encodes CDR1 SGHDT and CDR2 YYEEEE. Unmatched junction bases numbered 13, after V lost 5 bases and J lost 3 bases. For the CDR3, the DNA is TGTGCCAGCAGACAGGGCCGGGGGGGGGGCCACTACAATGAGCAGTTCTTC. This gives the protein CASRQGRGGGHYNEQFF. Using reference TRBV5-6 and TRBJ2-1 for the parts outside the CDR3, the full variable domain is DAGVTQSPTHLIKTRGQQVTLRCSPKSGHDTVSWYQQALGQGPQFIFQYYEEEERQRGNFPDRFSGHQFPNYSSELNVNALLLGDSALYLCASRQGRGGGHYNEQFFGPGTRLTVL.

This clonotype was detected ten times or more. The V gene is TRBV7-9, the J gene TRBJ2-1; 13 nucleotides agree with TRBD2. Looked up from germline, CDR1 is SEHNR and CDR2 is FQNEAQ (reference sequence). The junction had 3 bases not matched to a gene; V was cut back by 3 bases and J by 7 bases. The CDR3 runs to 15 residues. CDR3 in DNA: TGTGCCAGCAGCTTCCTACTAGCGGGGGGGAATGAGCAGTTCTTC. This translates into CASSFLLAGGNEQFF.

This clonotype has at least ten counts. The chain carries TRBV7-2 and TRBJ1-1; TRBD1 is a possible D gene (5 bases). CDR3 length equals 14 residues. Germline V gene sequence: CDR1 SGHTA, CDR2 FQGNSA. The V end was cut by 3 bases, the J end by 4 bases, with 12 bases between. The CDR3 sequence: CASSFRGWSTEAFF. CDR3 nucleotides: TGTGCCAGCAGCTTCCGGGGCTGGAGCACTGAAGCTTTCTTT.

This clonotype was counted ten times or more. The V and J genes are TRBV19 and TRBJ2-1, with D possibly called TRBD1 or TRBD2 (6 bases each). Between the trimmed V and J ends, which lost 7 bases and 7 bases, there was a span of 14 bases. CDR3 size: 13 residues. Germline V gene data show CDR1 as LNHDA and CDR2 as SQIVND (reference sequence). The CDR3 protein is CASTTRRGNEQFF. CDR3 nucleotide sequence: TGTGCCAGTACCACGAGGAGGGGGAATGAGCAGTTCTTC.

This clonotype was found many times. The chain joins TRBV7-2 to TRBJ2-7, with D possibly being TRBD1 (5 bases). The CDR3 consists of 15 residues. V was clipped by 1 base and J by 4 bases, with 14 bases between them. Germline loops: CDR1 SGHTA, CDR2 FQGNSA. The CDR3 DNA sequence: TGTGCCAGCAGCTTAGTGAGTGGGGCCTCTTACGAGCAGTACTTC. Translating gives CASSLVSGASYEQYF.

This clonotype showed up many times. The chain employs TRBV7-2 and TRBJ1-2; 9 nucleotides match TRBD1. V shed 9 bases and J 6 bases; nucleotides not matched to a gene: 17. CDR3 length: 16 amino acids. Germline CDR1 reads SGHTA; CDR2 reads FQGNSA. CDR3 nucleotides: TGTGCCAGTAGTCGTGGGACAGGGACCTTCCCGGATGGCTACACCTTC. Amino acid sequence: CASSRGTGTFPDGYTF.

This clonotype was seen repeatedly, ten times or more. V and J are TRBV7-3 and TRBJ2-2; D perhaps matches TRBD2 (5 bases). V was cut by 2 bases and J by 5 bases, with 9 bases left in between. The CDR3 has 14 amino acids. CDR1 is SGHTA, CDR2 FQGTGA, per germline. In DNA form, the CDR3 reads TGTGCCAGCAGCTTACAGTCGGGAACCGGGGAGCTGTTTTTT. It is translated as CASSLQSGTGELFF.

This clonotype appeared many times. The CDR3 region is CASTYSGSGANVLTF. Written as DNA, the CDR3 is TGTGCCAGCACCTACTCGGGCTCTGGGGCCAACGTCCTGACTTTC. The rearrangement joins TRBV6-5 to TRBJ2-6; D gene ambiguous. Germline V gene data show CDR1 as MNHEY and CDR2 as SVGAGI. The V and J ends lost 7 bases and 0 bases respectively, with 10 bases between them. The CDR3 contains 15 residues.